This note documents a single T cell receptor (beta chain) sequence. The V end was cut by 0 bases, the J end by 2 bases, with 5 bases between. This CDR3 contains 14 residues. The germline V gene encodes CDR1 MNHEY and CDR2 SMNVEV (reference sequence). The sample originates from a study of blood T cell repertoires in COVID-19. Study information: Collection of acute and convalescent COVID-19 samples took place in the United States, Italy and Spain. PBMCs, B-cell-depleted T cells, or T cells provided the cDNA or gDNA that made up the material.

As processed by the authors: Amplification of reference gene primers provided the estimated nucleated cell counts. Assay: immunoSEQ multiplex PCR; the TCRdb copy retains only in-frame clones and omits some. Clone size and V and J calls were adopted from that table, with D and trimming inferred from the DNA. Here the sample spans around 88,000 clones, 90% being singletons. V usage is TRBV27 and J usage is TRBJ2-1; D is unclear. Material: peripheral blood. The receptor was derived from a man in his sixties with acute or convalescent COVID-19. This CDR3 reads CASSLSSAYNEQFF. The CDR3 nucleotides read TGTGCCAGCAGTTTATCATCCGCCTACAATGAGCAGTTCTTC.